Sequencing of this TCR beta chain was carried out in a study of neurological immune-mediated disorders. Whole-study results and caveats: The study found the most TCR clonal expansion in HTLV-1-associated myelopathy and the least in multiple sclerosis, below healthy controls. No expanded-clone CDR3 amino acid sequence recurred across subjects, suggesting private TCR-beta repertoires.

At least ten counts were recorded for this clonotype. Its specificity is unknown. Between the trimmed V and J ends, which lost 5 bases and 2 bases, there was a span of 15 bases. The CDR3 has 15 amino acids. The cDNA was produced through 5'RACE with 10-nucleotide random UMIs. From the 5' RACE reads, TCRdb called clonotypes with MiXCR, one entry per CDR3 protein. The sample has 30,000 to 50,000 distinct CDR3 sequences; approximately 7.2% are singletons. The chain combines TRBV12-3 or TRBV12-4 with TRBJ1-1; tentatively, D is TRBD1 (6 bases). The sample consisted of CD4+ T cells from blood. This clonotype was obtained from a middle-aged man in good health. CDR3 sequence reads: CASSQMGARNTEAFF. Written as DNA, the CDR3 is TGTGCCAGCAGTCAAATGGGGGCGAGAAACACTGAAGCTTTCTTT.